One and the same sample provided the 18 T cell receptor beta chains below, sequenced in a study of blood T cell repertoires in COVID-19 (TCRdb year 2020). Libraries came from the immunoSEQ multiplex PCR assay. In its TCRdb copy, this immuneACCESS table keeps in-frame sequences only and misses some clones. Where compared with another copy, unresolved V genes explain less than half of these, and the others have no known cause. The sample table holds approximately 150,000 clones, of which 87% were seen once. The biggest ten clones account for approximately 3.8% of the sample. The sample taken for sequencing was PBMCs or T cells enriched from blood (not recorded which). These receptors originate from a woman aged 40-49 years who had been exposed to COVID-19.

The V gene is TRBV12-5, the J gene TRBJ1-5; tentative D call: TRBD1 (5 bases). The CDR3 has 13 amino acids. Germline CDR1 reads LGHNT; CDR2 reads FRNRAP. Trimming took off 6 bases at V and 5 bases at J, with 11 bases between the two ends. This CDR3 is CASGRGEDQPQHF. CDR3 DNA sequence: TGTGCTAGTGGCCGGGGGGAGGATCAGCCCCAGCATTTT.

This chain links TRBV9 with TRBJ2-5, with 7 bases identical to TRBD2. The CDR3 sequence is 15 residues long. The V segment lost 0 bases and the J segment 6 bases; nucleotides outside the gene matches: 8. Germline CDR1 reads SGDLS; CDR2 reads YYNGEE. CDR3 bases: TGTGCCAGCAGCGTAGCTACAGCGGGGAGGCAGACCCAGTACTTC. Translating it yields CASSVATAGRQTQYF.

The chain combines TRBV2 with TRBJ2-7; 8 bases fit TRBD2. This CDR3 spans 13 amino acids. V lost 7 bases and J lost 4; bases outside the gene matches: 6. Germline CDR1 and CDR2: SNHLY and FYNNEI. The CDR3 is CASKGLVVYEQYF. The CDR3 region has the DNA TGTGCCAGCAAGGGACTAGTCGTTTACGAGCAGTACTTC.

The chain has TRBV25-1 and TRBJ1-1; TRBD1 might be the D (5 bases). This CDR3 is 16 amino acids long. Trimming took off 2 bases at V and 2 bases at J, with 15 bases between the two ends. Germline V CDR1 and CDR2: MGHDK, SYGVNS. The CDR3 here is CASSEPGWGANTEAFF. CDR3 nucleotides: TGTGCCAGCAGTGAACCGGGTTGGGGCGCAAACACTGAAGCTTTCTTT.

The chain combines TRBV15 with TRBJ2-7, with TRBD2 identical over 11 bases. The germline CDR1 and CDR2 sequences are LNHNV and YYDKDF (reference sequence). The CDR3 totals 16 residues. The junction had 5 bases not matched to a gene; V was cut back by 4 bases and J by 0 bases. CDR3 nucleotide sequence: TGTGCCACCAGCAAGGGGACTAGCGGAGGCTCCTACGAGCAGTACTTC. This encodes CATSKGTSGGSYEQYF. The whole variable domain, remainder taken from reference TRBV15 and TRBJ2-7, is DAMVIQNPRYQVTQFGKPVTLSCSQTLNHNVMYWYQQKSSQAPKLLFHYYDKDFNNEADTPDNFQSRRPNTSFCFLDIRSPGLGDTAMYLCATSKGTSGGSYEQYFGPGTRLTVT.

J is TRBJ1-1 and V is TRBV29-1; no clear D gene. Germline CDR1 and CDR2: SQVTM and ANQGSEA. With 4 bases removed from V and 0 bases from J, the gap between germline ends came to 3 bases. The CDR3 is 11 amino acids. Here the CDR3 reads CSVAVNTEAFF. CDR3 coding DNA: TGCAGCGTTGCTGTGAACACTGAAGCTTTCTTT.

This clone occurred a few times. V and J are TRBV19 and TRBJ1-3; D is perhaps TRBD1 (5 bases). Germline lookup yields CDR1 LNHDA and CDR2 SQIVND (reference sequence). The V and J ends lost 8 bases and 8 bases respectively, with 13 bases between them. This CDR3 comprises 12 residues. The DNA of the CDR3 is TGTGCCAGTGGTTGGAGGGGAGACACCATATATTTT. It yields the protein CASGWRGDTIYF.

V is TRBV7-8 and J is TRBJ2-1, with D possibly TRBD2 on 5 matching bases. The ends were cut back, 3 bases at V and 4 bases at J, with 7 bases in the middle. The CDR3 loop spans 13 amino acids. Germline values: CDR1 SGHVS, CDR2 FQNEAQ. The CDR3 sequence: CASSFGNYNEQFF. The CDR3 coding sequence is TGTGCCAGCAGCTTCGGGAATTACAATGAGCAGTTCTTC. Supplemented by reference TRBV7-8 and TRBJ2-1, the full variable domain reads GAGVSQSPRYKVAKRGQDVALRCDPISGHVSLFWYQQALGQGPEFLTYFQNEAQLDKSGLPSDRFFAERPEGSVSTLKIQRTQQEDSAVYLCASSFGNYNEQFFGPGTRLTVL.

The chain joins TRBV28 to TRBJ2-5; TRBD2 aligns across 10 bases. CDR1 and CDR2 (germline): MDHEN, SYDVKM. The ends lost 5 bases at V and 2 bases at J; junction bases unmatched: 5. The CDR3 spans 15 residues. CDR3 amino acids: CASSRGLATQETQYF. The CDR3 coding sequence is TGTGCCAGCAGTCGGGGACTAGCGACACAAGAGACCCAGTACTTC. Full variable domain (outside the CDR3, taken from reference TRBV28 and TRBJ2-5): DVKVTQSSRYLVKRTGEKVFLECVQDMDHENMFWYRQDPGLGLRLIYFSYDVKMKEKGDIPEGYSVSREKKERFSLILESASTNQTSMYLCASSRGLATQETQYFGPGTRLLVL.

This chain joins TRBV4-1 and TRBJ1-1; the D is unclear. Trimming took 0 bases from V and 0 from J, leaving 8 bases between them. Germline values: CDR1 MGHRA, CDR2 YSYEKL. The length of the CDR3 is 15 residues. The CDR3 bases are TGCGCCAGCAGCCAAGAACTAGGGATGAACACTGAAGCTTTCTTT. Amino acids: CASSQELGMNTEAFF.

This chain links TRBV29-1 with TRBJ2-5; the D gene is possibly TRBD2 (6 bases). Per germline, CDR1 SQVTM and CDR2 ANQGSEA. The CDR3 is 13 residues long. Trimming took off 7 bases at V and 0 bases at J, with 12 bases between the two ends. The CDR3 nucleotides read TGCAGCGCCACCTCTAGCGACCAAGAGACCCAGTACTTC. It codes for CSATSSDQETQYF.

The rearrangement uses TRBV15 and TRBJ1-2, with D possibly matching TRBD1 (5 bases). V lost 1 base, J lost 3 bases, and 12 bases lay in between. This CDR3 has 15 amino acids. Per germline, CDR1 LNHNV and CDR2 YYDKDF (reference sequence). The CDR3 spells CATSRGLGGDYGYTF. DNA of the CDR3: TGTGCCACCAGCAGAGGTTTGGGGGGAGACTATGGCTACACCTTC.

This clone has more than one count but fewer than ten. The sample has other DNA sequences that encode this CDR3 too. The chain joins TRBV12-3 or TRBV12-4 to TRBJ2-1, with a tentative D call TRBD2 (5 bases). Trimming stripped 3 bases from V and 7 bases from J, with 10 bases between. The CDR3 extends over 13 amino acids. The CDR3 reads CASSFQLDNEQFF. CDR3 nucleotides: TGTGCCAGCAGTTTCCAACTAGATAATGAGCAGTTCTTC.

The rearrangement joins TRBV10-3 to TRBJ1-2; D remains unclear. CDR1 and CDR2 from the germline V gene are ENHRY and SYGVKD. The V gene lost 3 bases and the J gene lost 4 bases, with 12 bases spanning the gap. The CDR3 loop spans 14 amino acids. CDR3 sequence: CAISEGVLGYGYTF. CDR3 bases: TGTGCCATCAGTGAAGGAGTTCTAGGCTATGGCTACACCTTC.

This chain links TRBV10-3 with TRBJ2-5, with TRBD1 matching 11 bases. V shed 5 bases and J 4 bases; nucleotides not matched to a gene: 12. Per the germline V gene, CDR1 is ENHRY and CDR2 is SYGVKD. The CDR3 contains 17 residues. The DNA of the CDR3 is TGTGCCATCAGTTCCATTGGACAGGGGGCGTTTGGAGAGACCCAGTACTTC. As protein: CAISSIGQGAFGETQYF.

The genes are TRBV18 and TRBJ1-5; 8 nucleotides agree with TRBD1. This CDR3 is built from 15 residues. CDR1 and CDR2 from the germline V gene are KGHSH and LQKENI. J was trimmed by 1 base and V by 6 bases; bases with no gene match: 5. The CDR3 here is CASSSTGASNQPQHF. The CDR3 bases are TGTGCCAGCTCTTCGACAGGGGCCAGCAATCAGCCCCAGCATTTT.

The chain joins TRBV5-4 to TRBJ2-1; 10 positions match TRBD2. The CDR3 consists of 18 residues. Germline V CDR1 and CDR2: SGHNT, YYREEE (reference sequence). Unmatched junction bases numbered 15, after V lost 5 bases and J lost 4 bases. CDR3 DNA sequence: TGTGCCAGCAGTCTCCACAGGGCTAGCGGGGGAGTGTACAATGAGCAGTTCTTC. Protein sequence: CASSLHRASGGVYNEQFF.

The CDR3 nucleotides read TGTGCCAGCACCATAACAGGGGGCAATAACTATGGCTACACCTTC. Residues: CASTITGGNNYGYTF. The chain is built from TRBV7-2 and TRBJ1-2; 9 bases match TRBD1. The CDR3 runs 15 residues. V was pared by 7 bases and J by 1 base, with 7 bases of the junction left unmatched. Germline CDR1 and CDR2: SGHTA and FQGNSA.